These 16 T cell receptor beta chains originate from one sample sequenced in a study of blood T cell repertoires in COVID-19. The repertoire was sequenced with immunoSEQ multiplex PCR; TCRdb's copy has only in-frame clones and lacks some. The repertoire holds roughly 41,000 clones, with around 81% as singletons. The sample comprised peripheral blood. Every receptor here comes from a woman older than 75 with acute or convalescent COVID-19.

The CDR3 sequence: CASRSGTEYGYTF. CDR3 bases: TGTGCCAGCAGATCCGGGACAGAGTATGGCTACACCTTC. The chain joins TRBV7-6 to TRBJ1-2; 7 bases align to TRBD1. V gave up 6 bases and J gave up 5 bases; unmatched junction bases: 6. Germline CDR1 is SGHVS and CDR2 is FNYEAQ. The CDR3 is made up of 13 amino acids.

The count of this clone is one. The rearrangement uses TRBV7-7 and TRBJ2-5; no clear D. The ends were cut back, 4 bases at V and 0 bases at J, with 6 bases in the middle. This CDR3 is 13 amino acids long. Germline V gene data show CDR1 as SSHAT and CDR2 as FNYEAQ (reference sequence). The CDR3 DNA reads TGTGCCAGCAGCTCCCGGTACCAAGAGACCCAGTACTTC. It codes for CASSSRYQETQYF.

The chain combines TRBV6-1 with TRBJ2-7; maybe TRBD1 (6 bases). Germline V gene lookup returns CDR1 MNHNS and CDR2 SASEGT. CDR3 length: 15 amino acids. Trimming took 0 bases from V and 4 from J, leaving 13 bases between them. CDR3 sequence: CASSEAPGHLYEQYF. The CDR3, as DNA: TGTGCCAGCAGTGAAGCCCCGGGACACTTATACGAGCAGTACTTC.

The chain couples TRBV5-1 to TRBJ1-4; D perhaps matches TRBD1 (6 bases). CDR1 is SGHRS, CDR2 YFSETQ, per germline. The V end lost 0 bases, the J end lost 5 bases, and 14 bases lay between the germline ends. This CDR3 has 16 residues. The CDR3: CASSLVGGASNEKLFF. CDR3 coding DNA: TGCGCCAGCAGCTTGGTAGGGGGGGCCTCAAATGAAAAACTGTTTTTT.

The genes are TRBV9 and TRBJ2-2; no firm D call. Germline V lookup: CDR1 SGDLS, CDR2 YYNGEE. CDR3 length equals 16 residues. The ends were cut back, 1 base at V and 0 bases at J, with 10 bases in the middle. CDR3 sequence reads: CASSVRGDANTGELFF. The CDR3, as DNA: TGTGCCAGCAGCGTACGAGGAGATGCGAACACCGGGGAGCTGTTTTTT.

The chain joins TRBV3-1 (or the pseudogene TRBV3-2) to TRBJ1-3; D uncertain. This CDR3 region has 15 residues. The V gene lost 9 bases and the J gene lost 1 base, with 16 bases spanning the gap. The V gene's germline CDR1 is LGHDT and CDR2 YNNKEL (reference sequence). CDR3 coding DNA: TGTGCCAGTAATCGGACGGGGAGATCTGGAAACACCATATATTTT. Amino acids: CASNRTGRSGNTIYF.

V usage is TRBV29-1 and J usage is TRBJ1-2, with 8 bases matching TRBD1. Losses at the gene ends were 4 bases for V and 8 bases for J; bases not matched to a gene: 9. CDR1 and CDR2 (germline): SQVTM, ANQGSEA. The CDR3 spans 13 residues. CDR3 nucleotide sequence: TGCAGCGTTGCGGTCAGGGGGCGTGAGGGCTACACCTTC. This codes for CSVAVRGREGYTF.

This sequence joins TRBV5-5 and TRBJ1-5; D is perhaps TRBD1 (6 bases). The ends were cut back, 1 base at V and 8 bases at J, with 16 bases in the middle. This CDR3 spans 15 amino acids. Germline V gene sequence: CDR1 SGHKS, CDR2 YYEKEE (reference sequence). The CDR3 loop is CASSLTTGPREPQHF. The CDR3, as DNA: TGTGCCAGCAGCTTGACAACAGGGCCCCGGGAGCCCCAGCATTTT.

The V and J genes are TRBV5-1 and TRBJ2-1; 10 nucleotides match TRBD1. The CDR3 totals 17 residues. In germline, CDR1 is SGHRS, CDR2 YFSETQ. The ends lost 0 bases at V and 2 bases at J; junction bases unmatched: 5. In DNA, the CDR3 is TGCGCCAGCAGCTTGGGGGGACAGGGGAGGACCTACAATGAGCAGTTCTTC. It is translated as CASSLGGQGRTYNEQFF.

The chain joins TRBV11-3 to TRBJ2-3; 8 bases agree with TRBD1. The CDR3 runs to 14 residues. Trimming removed 7 bases from V and 2 bases from J; junction bases left unmatched: 5. Germline V gives CDR1 SGHNT, CDR2 YENEEA. DNA for the CDR3: TGTGCCAGCACCAAGGACAGGGCCACAGATACGCAGTATTTT. Translated, it gives CASTKDRATDTQYF.

The chain carries TRBV12-5 and TRBJ2-3; the D gene is possibly TRBD2 (5 bases). The V gene lost 3 bases and the J gene lost 2 bases, with 12 bases spanning the gap. CDR3 length equals 15 residues. CDR1 and CDR2 (germline): LGHNT, FRNRAP. CDR3 residues: CASGLRSVDTDTQYF. CDR3 DNA: TGTGCTAGTGGTTTACGTAGCGTGGACACAGATACGCAGTATTTT.

This chain joins TRBV29-1 and TRBJ2-2; perhaps TRBD2 as D (6 bases). The CDR3 contains 16 residues. Trimming removed 5 bases at V and 3 bases at J, with 19 bases between. From germline, CDR1 is SQVTM and CDR2 ANQGSEA. The CDR3 DNA follows: TGCAGCGTTTTGAGTGGCTTGGCTAGCGACACCGGGGAGCTGTTTTTT. Protein: CSVLSGLASDTGELFF.

This chain links TRBV25-1 with TRBJ2-1, with D perhaps TRBD2 (6 bases). V gave up 6 bases and J gave up 6 bases, with 15 bases separating them. CDR1 and CDR2 (germline): MGHDK, SYGVNS. The CDR3 extends over 14 amino acids. The CDR3 sequence is CASRGGLGTNEQFF. Written as DNA, the CDR3 is TGTGCCAGCAGGGGGGGATTAGGGACCAATGAGCAGTTCTTC.

The chain is built from TRBV30 and TRBJ1-1; D remains ambiguous. The CDR3 sequence is 12 residues long. The V and J ends lost 4 bases and 0 bases respectively, with 6 bases between them. Germline V gene sequence: CDR1 GTSNPN, CDR2 SVGIG (reference sequence). The DNA for the CDR3 is TGTGCCTGGATCAAAATGAACACTGAAGCTTTCTTT. This translates into CAWIKMNTEAFF.

The genes are TRBV11-3 and TRBJ2-1, with D possibly TRBD2 on 5 matching bases. Germline V gene data show CDR1 as SGHNT and CDR2 as YENEEA. V was trimmed by 5 bases and J by 3 bases, leaving 8 bases between them. This CDR3 spans 13 amino acids. The CDR3 DNA is TGTGCCAGCAGCCCCGAGGGCTACAATGAGCAGTTCTTC. This sequence encodes CASSPEGYNEQFF.

The rearrangement links TRBV30 to TRBJ1-2, with 7 bases aligning to TRBD1. V lost 1 base to trimming and J lost 8 bases; unmatched junction nucleotides: 7. CDR3 length equals 13 residues. CDR1 and CDR2 from the germline V gene are GTSNPN and SVGIG (reference sequence). CDR3 protein: CAWSEGGARGYTF. The CDR3 nucleotides read TGTGCCTGGAGTGAAGGGGGCGCAAGGGGCTACACCTTC.